This T cell receptor beta chain was found in a study of blood T cell repertoires in COVID-19. Study background: Samples representing acute and convalescent COVID-19 were sourced from the United States, Italy and Spain. T cells, B-cell-depleted T cells, or PBMCs supplied cDNA or gDNA.

J lost 3 bases, V lost 4 bases, and 11 bases had no gene match. From germline, CDR1 is SEHNR and CDR2 FQNEAQ (reference sequence). The CDR3 loop spans 17 amino acids. In the original processing: Researchers report that nucleated cell counts were estimated from reference gene primer amplification. Data came from immunoSEQ multiplex PCR; TCRdb stores just in-frame clones and leaves some out. V and J calls and clone size are as listed in that table; D and trimming were resolved from the DNA. The table lists 35,000 to 40,000 clones, roughly 84% of them singletons. Specimen: peripheral blood. This receptor was obtained from a man between 45 and 60 years old with active or convalescent COVID-19. The chain recombines TRBV7-9 with TRBJ1-5; TRBD1 aligns across 8 bases. The CDR3 spells CASSSFRDRSPNQPQHF. The CDR3 DNA sequence: TGTGCCAGCAGCTCATTCCGGGACAGGTCCCCCAATCAGCCCCAGCATTTT.